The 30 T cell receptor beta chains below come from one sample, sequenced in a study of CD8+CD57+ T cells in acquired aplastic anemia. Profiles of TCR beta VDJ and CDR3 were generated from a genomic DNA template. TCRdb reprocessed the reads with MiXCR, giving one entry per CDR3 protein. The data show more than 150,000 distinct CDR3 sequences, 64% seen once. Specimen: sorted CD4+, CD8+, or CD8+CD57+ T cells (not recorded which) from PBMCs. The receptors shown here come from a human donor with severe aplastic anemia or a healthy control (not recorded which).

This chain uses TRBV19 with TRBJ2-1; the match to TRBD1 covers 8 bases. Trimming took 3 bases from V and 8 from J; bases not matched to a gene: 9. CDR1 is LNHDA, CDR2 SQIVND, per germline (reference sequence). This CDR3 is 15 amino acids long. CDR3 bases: TGTGCCAGTAGTATGAGGGGGACAGGCGGGGATGAGCAGTTCTTC. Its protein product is CASSMRGTGGDEQFF.

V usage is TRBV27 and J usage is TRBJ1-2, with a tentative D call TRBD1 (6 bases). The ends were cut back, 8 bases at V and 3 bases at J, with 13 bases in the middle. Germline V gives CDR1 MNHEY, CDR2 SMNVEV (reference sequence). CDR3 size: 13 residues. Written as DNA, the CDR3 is TGTGCCAGCGGAAAACAGGGAGACTATGGCTACACCTTC. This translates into CASGKQGDYGYTF.

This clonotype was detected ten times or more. The CDR3, as DNA: TGTGCCAGCAGCCAAGCCGGAGGGTTGGAGGAGACCCAGTACTTC. Residues: CASSQAGGLEETQYF. The chain employs TRBV4-2 and TRBJ2-5; D is possibly TRBD2 (6 bases). Looked up from germline, CDR1 is LGHNA and CDR2 is YNFKEQ. The V end lost 1 base, the J end lost 5 bases, and 14 bases lay between the germline ends. The CDR3 totals 15 residues.

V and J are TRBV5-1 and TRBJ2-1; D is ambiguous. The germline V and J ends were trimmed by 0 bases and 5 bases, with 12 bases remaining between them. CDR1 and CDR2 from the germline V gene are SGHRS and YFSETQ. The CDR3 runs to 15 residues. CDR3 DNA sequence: TGCGCCAGCAGCTTGGGTCCAGCAGGCGACAATGAGCAGTTCTTC. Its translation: CASSLGPAGDNEQFF.

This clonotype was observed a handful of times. This CDR3 reads CASSPRWGVPGGADTQYF. The CDR3 DNA reads TGTGCCAGCAGTCCGCGGTGGGGGGTACCGGGAGGGGCGGATACGCAGTATTTT. V gene TRBV25-1 combines with J gene TRBJ2-3, with TRBD2 matching over 8 bases. The CDR3 totals 18 residues. Germline V lookup: CDR1 MGHDK, CDR2 SYGVNS. V lost 5 bases to trimming and J lost 6 bases; unmatched junction nucleotides: 19.

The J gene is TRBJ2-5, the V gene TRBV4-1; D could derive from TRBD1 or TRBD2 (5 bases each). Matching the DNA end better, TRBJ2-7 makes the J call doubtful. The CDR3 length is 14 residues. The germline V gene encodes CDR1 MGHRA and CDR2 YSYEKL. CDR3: CASSQGRAGNEQYF. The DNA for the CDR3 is TGCGCCAGCAGCCAAGGGCGGGCAGGGAACGAGCAGTACTTC.

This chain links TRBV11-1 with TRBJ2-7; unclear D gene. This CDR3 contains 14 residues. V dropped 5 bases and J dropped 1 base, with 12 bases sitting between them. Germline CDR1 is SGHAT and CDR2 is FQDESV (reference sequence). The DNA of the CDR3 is TGTGCCAGCAGCCAAAATGATTGGTCCTACGAGCAGTACTTC. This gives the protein CASSQNDWSYEQYF.

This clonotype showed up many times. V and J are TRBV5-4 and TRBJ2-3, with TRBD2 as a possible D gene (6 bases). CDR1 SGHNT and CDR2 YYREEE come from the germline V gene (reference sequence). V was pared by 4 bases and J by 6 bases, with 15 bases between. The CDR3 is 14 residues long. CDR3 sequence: CASSNTYTSDTQYF. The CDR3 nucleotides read TGTGCCAGCAGCAACACCTATACTAGCGATACGCAGTATTTT.

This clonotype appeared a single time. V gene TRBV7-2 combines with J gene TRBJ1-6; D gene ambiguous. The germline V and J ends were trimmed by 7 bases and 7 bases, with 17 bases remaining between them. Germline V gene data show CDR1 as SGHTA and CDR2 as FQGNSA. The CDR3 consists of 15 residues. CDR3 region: CASKTTRLGNSPLHF. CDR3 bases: TGTGCCAGCAAAACGACAAGGTTAGGCAATTCACCCCTCCACTTT. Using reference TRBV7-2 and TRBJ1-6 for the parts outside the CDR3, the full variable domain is GAGVSQSPSNKVTEKGKDVELRCDPISGHTALYWYRQSLGQGLEFLIYFQGNSAPDKSGLPSDRFSAERTGGSVSTLTIQRTQQEDSAVYLCASKTTRLGNSPLHFGNGTRLTVT.

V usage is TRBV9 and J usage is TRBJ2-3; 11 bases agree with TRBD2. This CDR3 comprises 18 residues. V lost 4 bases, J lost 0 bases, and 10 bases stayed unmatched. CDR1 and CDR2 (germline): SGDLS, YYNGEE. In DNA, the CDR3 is TGTGCCAGCAGCCCCCGGGTAGCGGGGGGGTACAGCACAGATACGCAGTATTTT. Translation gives CASSPRVAGGYSTDTQYF.

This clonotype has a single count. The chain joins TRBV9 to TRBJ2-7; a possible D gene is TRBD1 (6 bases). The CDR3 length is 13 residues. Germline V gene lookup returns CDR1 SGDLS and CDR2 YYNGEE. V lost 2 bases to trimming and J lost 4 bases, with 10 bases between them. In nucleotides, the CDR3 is TGTGCCAGCAGCGTGGCACAGGGTTACGAGCAGTACTTC. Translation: CASSVAQGYEQYF.

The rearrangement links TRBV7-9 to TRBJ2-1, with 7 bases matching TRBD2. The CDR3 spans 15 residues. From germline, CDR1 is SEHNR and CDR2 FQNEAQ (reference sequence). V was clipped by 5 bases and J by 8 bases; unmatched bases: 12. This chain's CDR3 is CASSRVIGGSDEQFF. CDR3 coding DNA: TGTGCCAGCAGCCGGGTTATAGGCGGGAGTGATGAGCAGTTCTTC.

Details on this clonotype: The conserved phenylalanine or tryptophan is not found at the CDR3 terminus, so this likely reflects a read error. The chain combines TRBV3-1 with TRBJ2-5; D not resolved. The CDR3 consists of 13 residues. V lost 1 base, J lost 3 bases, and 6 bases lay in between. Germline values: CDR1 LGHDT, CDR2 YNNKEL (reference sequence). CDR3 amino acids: CASSQAREETQYL. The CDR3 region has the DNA TGTGCCAGCAGCCAAGCTAGGGAAGAGACCCAGTACCTC.

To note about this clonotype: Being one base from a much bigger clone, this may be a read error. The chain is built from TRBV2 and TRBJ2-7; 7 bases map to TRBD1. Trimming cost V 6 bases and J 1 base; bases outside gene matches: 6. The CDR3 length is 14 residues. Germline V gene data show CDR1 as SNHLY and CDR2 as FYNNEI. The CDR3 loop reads CASSSGTASYEQYF. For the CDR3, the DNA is TGTGCCAGCAGCTCCGGGACAGCGTCCTACGAGCAGTACTTC.

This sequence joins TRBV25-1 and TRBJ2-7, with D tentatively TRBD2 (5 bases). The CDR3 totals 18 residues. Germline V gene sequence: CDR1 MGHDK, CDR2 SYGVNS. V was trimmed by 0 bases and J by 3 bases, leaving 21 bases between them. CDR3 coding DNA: TGTGCCAGCAGTGAATATGGCCTCAATCCGGGGTCGATCTACGAGCAGTACTTC. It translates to CASSEYGLNPGSIYEQYF.

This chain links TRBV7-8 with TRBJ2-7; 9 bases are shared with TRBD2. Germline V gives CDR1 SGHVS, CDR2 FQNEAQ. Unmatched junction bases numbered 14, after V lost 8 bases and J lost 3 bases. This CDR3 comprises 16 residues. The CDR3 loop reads CASGQDLGTSSYEQYF. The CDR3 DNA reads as TGTGCCAGCGGCCAAGATTTGGGGACTAGCAGCTACGAGCAGTACTTC.

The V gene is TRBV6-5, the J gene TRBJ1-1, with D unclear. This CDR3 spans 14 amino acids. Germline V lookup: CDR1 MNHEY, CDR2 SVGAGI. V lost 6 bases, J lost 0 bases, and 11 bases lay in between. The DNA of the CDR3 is TGTGCCAGCAGAGTGGACGGTATGAACACTGAAGCTTTCTTT. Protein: CASRVDGMNTEAFF.

The chain's CDR3 is CSAGIAGDFYNEQFF. The DNA for the CDR3 is TGCAGTGCAGGAATAGCGGGAGACTTCTACAATGAGCAGTTCTTC. The rearrangement links TRBV20-1 to TRBJ2-1; 9 bases agree with TRBD2. The CDR3 runs 15 residues. V lost 6 bases, J lost 3 bases, and 9 bases stayed unmatched. Germline CDR1 and CDR2: DFQATT and SNEGSKA (reference sequence).

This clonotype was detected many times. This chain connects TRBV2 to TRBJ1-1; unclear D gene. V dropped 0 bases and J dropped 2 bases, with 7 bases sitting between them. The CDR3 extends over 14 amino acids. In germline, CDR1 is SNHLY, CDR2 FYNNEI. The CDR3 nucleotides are TGTGCCAGCAGTGAAGCGCTGACTAACACTGAAGCTTTCTTT. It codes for CASSEALTNTEAFF.

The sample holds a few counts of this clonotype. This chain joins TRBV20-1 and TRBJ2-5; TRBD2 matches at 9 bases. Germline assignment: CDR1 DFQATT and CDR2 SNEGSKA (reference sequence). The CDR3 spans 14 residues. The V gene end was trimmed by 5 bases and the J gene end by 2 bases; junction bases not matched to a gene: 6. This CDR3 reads CSAVRAGGQETQYF. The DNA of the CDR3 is TGCAGTGCTGTCAGAGCGGGGGGACAAGAGACCCAGTACTTC.

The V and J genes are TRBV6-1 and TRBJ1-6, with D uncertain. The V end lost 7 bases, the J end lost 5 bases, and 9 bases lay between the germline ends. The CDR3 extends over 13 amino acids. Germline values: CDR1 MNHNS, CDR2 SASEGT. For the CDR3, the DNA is TGTGCCAGCATGGATTGGGATAATTCACCCCTCCACTTT. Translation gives CASMDWDNSPLHF.

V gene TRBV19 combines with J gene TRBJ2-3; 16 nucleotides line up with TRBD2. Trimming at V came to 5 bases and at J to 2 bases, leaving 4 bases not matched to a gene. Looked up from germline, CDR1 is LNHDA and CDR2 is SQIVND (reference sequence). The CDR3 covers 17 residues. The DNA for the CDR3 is TGTGCCAGTAGTCCCGGGACTAGCGGGGGGGACACAGATACGCAGTATTTT. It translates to CASSPGTSGGDTDTQYF.

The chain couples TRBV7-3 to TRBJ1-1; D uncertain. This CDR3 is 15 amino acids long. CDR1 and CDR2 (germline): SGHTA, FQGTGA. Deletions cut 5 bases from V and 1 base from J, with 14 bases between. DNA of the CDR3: TGTGCCAGCAGCGACGGTGGGTTCGGGAACACTGAAGCTTTCTTT. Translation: CASSDGGFGNTEAFF.

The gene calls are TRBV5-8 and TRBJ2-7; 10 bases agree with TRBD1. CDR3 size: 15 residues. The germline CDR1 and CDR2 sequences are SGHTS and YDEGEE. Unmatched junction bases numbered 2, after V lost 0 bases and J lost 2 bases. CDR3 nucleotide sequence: TGTGCCAGCAGCTTGGAAGGACAGGGGGCCTACGAGCAGTACTTC. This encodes CASSLEGQGAYEQYF.

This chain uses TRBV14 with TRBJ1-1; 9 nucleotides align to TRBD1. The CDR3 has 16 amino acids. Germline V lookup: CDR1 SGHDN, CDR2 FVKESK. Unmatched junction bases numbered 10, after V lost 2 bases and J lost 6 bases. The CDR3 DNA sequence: TGTGCCAGCAGCCAACGGAGGGTACAGGGGGCCGCTGAAGCTTTCTTT. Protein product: CASSQRRVQGAAEAFF.

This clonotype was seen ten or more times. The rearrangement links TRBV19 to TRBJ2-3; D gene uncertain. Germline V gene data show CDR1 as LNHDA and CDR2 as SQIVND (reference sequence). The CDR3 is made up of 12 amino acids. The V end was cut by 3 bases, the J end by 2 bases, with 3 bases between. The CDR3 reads CASSIPTDTQYF. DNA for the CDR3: TGTGCCAGTAGTATTCCCACAGATACGCAGTATTTT.

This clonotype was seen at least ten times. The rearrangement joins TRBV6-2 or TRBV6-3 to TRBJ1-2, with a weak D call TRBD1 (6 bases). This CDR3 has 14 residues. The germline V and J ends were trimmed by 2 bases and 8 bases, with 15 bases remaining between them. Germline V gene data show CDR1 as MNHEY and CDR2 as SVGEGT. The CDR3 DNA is TGTGCCAGCAGTTACGGCGGGGGCTTGGGCGGCTACACCTTC. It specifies CASSYGGGLGGYTF.

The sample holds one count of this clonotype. The DNA of the CDR3 is TGTGCCAGCATCCACCGAGGGCAAGACAGGGCGTACGAGCAGTACTTC. Translation gives CASIHRGQDRAYEQYF. V and J are TRBV9 and TRBJ2-7; 7 bases match TRBD1. Trimming at V came to 6 bases and at J to 4 bases, leaving 16 bases not matched to a gene. This CDR3 contains 16 residues. Germline V gene lookup returns CDR1 SGDLS and CDR2 YYNGEE.

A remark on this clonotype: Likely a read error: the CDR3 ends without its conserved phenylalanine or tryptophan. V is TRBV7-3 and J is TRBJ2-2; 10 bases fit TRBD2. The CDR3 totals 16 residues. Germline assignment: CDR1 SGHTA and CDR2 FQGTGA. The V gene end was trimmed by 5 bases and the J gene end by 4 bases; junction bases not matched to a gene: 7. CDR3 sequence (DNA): TGTGCCAGCAGCCCAAGCGGGGGGGCCGCCACCGGGGAGCTGTTTTAT. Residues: CASSPSGGAATGELFY.

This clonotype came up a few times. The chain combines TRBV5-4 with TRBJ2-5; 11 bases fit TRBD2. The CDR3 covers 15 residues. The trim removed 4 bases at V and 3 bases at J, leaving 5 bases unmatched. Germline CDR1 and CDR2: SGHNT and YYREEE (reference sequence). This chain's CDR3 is CASSVSGGGEETQYF. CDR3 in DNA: TGTGCCAGCAGCGTTAGCGGGGGGGGTGAAGAGACCCAGTACTTC.